The source of this T cell receptor (beta chain) is a study of T-cell memory formation after mild COVID-19. Germline V gives CDR1 SGHTA, CDR2 FQGNSA. V was pared by 5 bases and J by 6 bases, with 17 bases between. CDR3 length: 15 amino acids. The table lists this clonotype with a few counts. TCRdb fed the 5' RACE reads into MiXCR, producing one record per CDR3 protein. Of about 130,000 distinct CDR3 sequences in the sample, around 6.3% were seen once. Material for sequencing was PBMCs or a T cell subset sorted from them (not recorded which). V gene TRBV7-2 combines with J gene TRBJ2-1; TRBD2 is a possible D gene (6 bases). The TCR comes from an adult woman who had mild COVID-19 (a few samples of this study predate the infection). Cell type and time point are not known. The CDR3 sequence is CASSRGVSYANEQFF. In DNA, the CDR3 is TGTGCCAGCAGCCGCGGGGTAAGCTACGCCAATGAGCAGTTCTTC.